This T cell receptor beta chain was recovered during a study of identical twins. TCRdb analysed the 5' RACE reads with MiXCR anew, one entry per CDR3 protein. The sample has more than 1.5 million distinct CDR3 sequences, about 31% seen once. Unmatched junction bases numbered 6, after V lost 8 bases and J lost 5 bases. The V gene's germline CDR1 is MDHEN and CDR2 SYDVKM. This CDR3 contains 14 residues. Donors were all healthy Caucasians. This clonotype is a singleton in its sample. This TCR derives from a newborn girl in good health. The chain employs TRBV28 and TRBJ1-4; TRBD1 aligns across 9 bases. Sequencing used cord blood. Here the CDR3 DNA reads TGTGCCAGCGGATGGGACAGGGTAAATGAAAAACTGTTTTTT. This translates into CASGWDRVNEKLFF.